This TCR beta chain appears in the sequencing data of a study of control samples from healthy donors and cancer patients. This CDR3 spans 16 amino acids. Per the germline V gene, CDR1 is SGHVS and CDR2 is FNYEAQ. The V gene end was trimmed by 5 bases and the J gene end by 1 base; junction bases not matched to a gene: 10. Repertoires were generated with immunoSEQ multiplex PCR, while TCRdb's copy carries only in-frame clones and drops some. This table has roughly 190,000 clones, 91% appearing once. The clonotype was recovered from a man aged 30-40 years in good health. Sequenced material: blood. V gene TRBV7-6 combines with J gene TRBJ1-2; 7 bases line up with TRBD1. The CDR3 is CASSHPDREINYGYTF. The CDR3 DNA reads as TGTGCCAGCAGCCATCCAGACAGGGAGATTAACTATGGCTACACCTTC.